The 28 T cell receptor beta chains presented below share a single source sample, sequenced in a study of cytomegalovirus exposure and HLA in healthy donors. Clones were sequenced by immunoSEQ multiplex PCR, and TCRdb holds only the in-frame ones, with some missing. The repertoire holds about 160,000 clones, with around 88% as singletons. The sequencing sample was made of PBMCs. The receptors were gathered from a woman younger than 35 in good health and CMV-seronegative.

This CDR3 is CASSLGGRDTEKLFF. CDR3 nucleotide sequence: TGTGCCAGCAGCTTAGGAGGCAGGGATACTGAAAAACTGTTTTTT. The chain combines TRBV7-2 with TRBJ1-4, with D perhaps matching TRBD1 (5 bases). Trimming removed 1 base from V and 7 bases from J, with 13 bases in between. The CDR3 is made up of 15 amino acids. CDR1 is SGHTA and CDR2 is FQGNSA in the germline V gene.

The J gene is TRBJ2-3, the V gene TRBV7-9; 7 nucleotides line up with TRBD1. There are 14 residues in the CDR3. From germline, CDR1 is SEHNR and CDR2 FQNEAQ (reference sequence). Trimming took 5 bases from V and 0 from J; bases not matched to a gene: 2. Written as DNA, the CDR3 is TGTGCCAGCAGCGGGACAGTAAGCACAGATACGCAGTATTTT. This gives the protein CASSGTVSTDTQYF.

V usage is TRBV11-2 and J usage is TRBJ2-3; D may be TRBD2 (5 bases). Germline CDR1 and CDR2: SGHAT and FQNNGV. The CDR3 is 14 amino acids. V was trimmed by 3 bases and J by 4 bases, leaving 11 bases between them. The CDR3 is CASSLASFSDTQYF. The CDR3 region has the DNA TGTGCCAGCAGCTTGGCTAGCTTCTCAGATACGCAGTATTTT.

This clone showed up just a few times. V and J are TRBV19 and TRBJ2-7; a weak D match, TRBD1 (6 bases). CDR3 length: 11 amino acids. Germline CDR1 and CDR2: LNHDA and SQIVND (reference sequence). The V end lost 4 bases, the J end lost 6 bases, and 7 bases lay between the germline ends. CDR3 in DNA: TGTGCCAGTAGTAGGGACACCGAGCAGTACTTC. Translated, it gives CASSRDTEQYF. The whole variable domain, filled in from reference TRBV19 and TRBJ2-7, reads DGGITQSPKYLFRKEGQNVTLSCEQNLNHDAMYWYRQDPGQGLRLIYYSQIVNDFQKGDIAEGYSVSREKKESFPLTVTSAQKNPTAFYLCASSRDTEQYFGPGTRLTVT.

The rearrangement joins TRBV27 to TRBJ2-7, with D perhaps TRBD1 (7 bases). Germline CDR1 and CDR2: MNHEY and SMNVEV (reference sequence). The V and J ends lost 2 bases and 0 bases respectively, with 20 bases between them. The CDR3 has 18 amino acids. CDR3: CASSLRYQGGPLSYEQYF. The CDR3 coding sequence is TGTGCCAGCAGTTTAAGATATCAGGGGGGCCCGCTCTCCTACGAGCAGTACTTC.

The chain couples TRBV27 to TRBJ2-7, with D possibly TRBD1 on 6 matching bases. This CDR3 region has 14 residues. V was shortened by 4 bases and J by 2 bases, with 12 bases between the two germline ends. The germline CDR1 and CDR2 sequences are MNHEY and SMNVEV (reference sequence). CDR3 loop: CASSSGQRTYEQYF. CDR3 nucleotides: TGTGCCAGCAGTTCCGGACAGCGAACCTACGAGCAGTACTTC.

The genes are TRBV6-1 and TRBJ2-5; unclear D gene. In germline, CDR1 is MNHNS, CDR2 SASEGT. CDR3 length: 12 amino acids. Trimming took off 2 bases at V and 2 bases at J, with 3 bases between the two ends. This CDR3 reads CASSEQQETQYF. In nucleotides, the CDR3 is TGTGCCAGCAGTGAACAGCAAGAGACCCAGTACTTC.

The genes are TRBV30 and TRBJ2-7; possible D gene TRBD2, 5 bases. V lost 6 bases and J 0 bases, leaving 9 bases between the germline ends. From germline, CDR1 is GTSNPN and CDR2 SVGIG (reference sequence). This CDR3 spans 12 amino acids. The CDR3 is CACSRGSYEQYF. The CDR3 bases are TGTGCCTGTTCCCGGGGCTCCTACGAGCAGTACTTC.

The gene calls are TRBV5-1 and TRBJ1-1; 9 nucleotides match TRBD1. Germline-derived CDR1 and CDR2 are SGHRS and YFSETQ. The J segment lost 1 base and the V segment lost 2 bases, leaving 12 bases of the junction unmatched. The CDR3 has 18 amino acids. CDR3 amino acids: CASSFSIYGDRANTEAFF. In nucleotides, the CDR3 is TGCGCCAGCAGCTTTTCTATTTACGGGGACAGGGCGAACACTGAAGCTTTCTTT.

The chain recombines TRBV7-2 with TRBJ2-1, with TRBD2 matching over 7 bases. The ends lost 0 bases at V and 7 bases at J; junction bases unmatched: 3. Germline CDR1 SGHTA, CDR2 FQGNSA. The CDR3 is 14 amino acids. As DNA, the CDR3 is TGTGCCAGCAGCTTAGCGAAACTAGCGAATGAGCAGTTCTTC. Encoded protein: CASSLAKLANEQFF. Full variable domain (missing parts from reference TRBV7-2 and TRBJ2-1): GAGVSQSPSNKVTEKGKDVELRCDPISGHTALYWYRQSLGQGLEFLIYFQGNSAPDKSGLPSDRFSAERTGGSVSTLTIQRTQQEDSAVYLCASSLAKLANEQFFGPGTRLTVL.

The chain links TRBV14 to TRBJ2-3; D remains unclear. CDR1 SGHDN and CDR2 FVKESK come from the germline V gene. This CDR3 spans 16 amino acids. V was cut by 0 bases and J by 2 bases, with 12 bases left in between. The CDR3 protein is CASSQDTRGSTDTQYF. The CDR3 DNA follows: TGTGCCAGCAGCCAAGATACCCGCGGTTCCACAGATACGCAGTATTTT.

The genes are TRBV5-1 and TRBJ2-3, with a tentative D call TRBD1 (5 bases). Germline values: CDR1 SGHRS, CDR2 YFSETQ. V lost 4 bases and J lost 2, with 23 bases in between. The CDR3 has 18 residues. Here the CDR3 reads CASSLQGHPTDFTDTQYF. For the CDR3, the DNA is TGCGCCAGCAGCCTTCAGGGCCATCCGACAGACTTCACAGATACGCAGTATTTT.

The genes are TRBV7-9 and TRBJ2-7; no clear D gene. Germline V gives CDR1 SEHNR, CDR2 FQNEAQ (reference sequence). The CDR3 has 17 amino acids. V was cut by 4 bases and J by 2 bases, with 21 bases left in between. The CDR3 is CASSSTTHPSAAYEQYF. Here the CDR3 DNA reads TGTGCCAGCAGCTCCACCACTCACCCGAGCGCCGCCTACGAGCAGTACTTC.

The genes are TRBV12-5 and TRBJ2-7, with 10 nucleotides matching TRBD2. The trim removed 3 bases at V and 0 bases at J, leaving 5 bases unmatched. The CDR3 length is 16 residues. Germline V gene data show CDR1 as LGHNT and CDR2 as FRNRAP. The CDR3 region is CASGLLAGSASYEQYF. CDR3 DNA sequence: TGTGCTAGTGGTTTACTAGCGGGATCCGCCTCCTACGAGCAGTACTTC.

This chain joins TRBV27 and TRBJ2-6; 9 bases map to TRBD1. The germline V gene encodes CDR1 MNHEY and CDR2 SMNVEV (reference sequence). The CDR3 loop spans 18 amino acids. The junction had 9 bases not matched to a gene; V was cut back by 5 bases and J by 1 base. The CDR3 is CASSPETGGISGANVLTF. CDR3 bases: TGTGCCAGCAGTCCGGAGACAGGGGGAATTTCTGGGGCCAACGTCCTGACTTTC.

This clone appeared once. V and J are TRBV18 and TRBJ2-4; tentatively, D is TRBD1 (6 bases). This CDR3 has 16 amino acids. Trimming left V 4 bases short and J 8 bases short, with 21 bases between. Germline CDR1 KGHSH, CDR2 LQKENI. The CDR3 region is CASSLDRGKRIDIQYF. DNA of the CDR3: TGTGCCAGCTCACTGGACAGAGGAAAGCGTATTGACATTCAGTACTTC. The variable domain in full, completed from reference TRBV18 and TRBJ2-4, reads NAGVMQNPRHLVRRRGQEARLRCSPMKGHSHVYWYRQLPEEGLKFMVYLQKENIIDESGMPKERFSAEFPKEGPSILRIQQVVRGDSAAYFCASSLDRGKRIDIQYFGAGTRLSVL.

The chain links TRBV7-3 to TRBJ1-2; maybe TRBD1 (6 bases). V lost 0 bases, J lost 7 bases, and 21 bases lay in between. The germline V gene has CDR1 SGHTA and CDR2 FQGTGA. The CDR3 is made up of 17 amino acids. The CDR3 spells CASSLTAGDTSMGGYTF. The CDR3 coding sequence is TGTGCCAGCAGCTTAACGGCCGGGGACACCTCGATGGGTGGCTACACCTTC.

The genes are TRBV7-2 and TRBJ1-6, with TRBD1 matching 12 bases. Germline-derived CDR1 and CDR2 are SGHTA and FQGNSA. Trimming took 5 bases from V and 10 from J; bases not matched to a gene: 6. The CDR3 spans 15 residues. CDR3 nucleotides: TGTGCCAGCAGCCCCCGGGACAGGGGGCAGTCACCCCTCCACTTT. Protein product: CASSPRDRGQSPLHF.

The chain is built from TRBV27 and TRBJ1-2; TRBD1 matches at 7 bases. CDR1 is MNHEY and CDR2 is SMNVEV in the germline V gene (reference sequence). The CDR3 has 14 residues. With V trimmed by 5 bases and J by 4 bases, 7 bases remained unmatched. The CDR3: CASSPGQLFYGYTF. CDR3 coding DNA: TGTGCCAGCAGTCCGGGACAGCTCTTCTATGGCTACACCTTC.

The chain has TRBV27 and TRBJ1-2; 9 bases match TRBD1. Germline values: CDR1 MNHEY, CDR2 SMNVEV (reference sequence). With V trimmed by 3 bases and J by 8 bases, 7 bases remained unmatched. The CDR3 is 14 amino acids. The CDR3 coding sequence is TGTGCCAGCAGTTTTATGGGGACAGGGCAAGGCTACACCTTC. Translating it yields CASSFMGTGQGYTF.

The V and J genes are TRBV7-2 and TRBJ1-2; D not certain. The CDR3 spans 13 residues. CDR1 and CDR2 from the germline V gene are SGHTA and FQGNSA. V lost 1 base and J lost 7, with 10 bases in between. The CDR3, as DNA: TGTGCCAGCAGCTTAGATCAAGGAGCTGGCTACACCTTC. Translated: CASSLDQGAGYTF.

The chain employs TRBV27 and TRBJ2-7; 7 nucleotides line up with TRBD1. CDR3 size: 15 residues. CDR1 is MNHEY, CDR2 SMNVEV, per germline (reference sequence). The V and J ends lost 4 bases and 3 bases, in that order; junction bases with no gene match: 9. The chain's CDR3 is CASSSRDSALYEQYF. The CDR3 DNA is TGTGCCAGCAGTTCCCGGGACAGCGCACTCTACGAGCAGTACTTC.

The chain has TRBV18 and TRBJ2-5; 8 nucleotides align to TRBD1. J lost 4 bases, V lost 2 bases, and 0 bases had no gene match. Germline V gives CDR1 KGHSH, CDR2 LQKENI. The CDR3 length is 13 residues. CDR3 DNA: TGTGCCAGCTCACCAGGACAGGGAGAGACCCAGTACTTC. Translating gives CASSPGQGETQYF.

J is TRBJ1-6 and V is TRBV6-5; 7 nucleotides agree with TRBD1. Germline V CDR1 and CDR2: MNHEY, SVGAGI. The CDR3 is 15 residues long. Trimming removed 7 bases from V and 9 bases from J; junction bases left unmatched: 12. DNA for the CDR3: TGTGCCAGCACCTGGGAAGGGGGCGTCGGTTCACCCCTCCACTTT. Residues: CASTWEGGVGSPLHF.

The rearrangement links TRBV7-2 to TRBJ1-3; 8 nucleotides match TRBD1. Per germline, CDR1 SGHTA and CDR2 FQGNSA. This CDR3 has 15 amino acids. The V segment lost 6 bases and the J segment 8 bases; nucleotides outside the gene matches: 12. The CDR3 sequence is CASSKRTGNGHTIYF. The CDR3 region has the DNA TGTGCCAGCAGTAAACGGACAGGGAACGGTCACACCATATATTTT.

The CDR3: CASSGTGTDQPQHF. The CDR3 DNA is TGTGCCAGCAGCGGGACAGGGACGGATCAGCCCCAGCATTTT. The chain employs TRBV2 and TRBJ1-5, with TRBD1 matching 9 bases. V gave up 6 bases and J gave up 5 bases; unmatched junction bases: 5. There are 14 residues in the CDR3. Looked up from germline, CDR1 is SNHLY and CDR2 is FYNNEI. The full variable domain, in which reference TRBV2 and TRBJ1-5 provide the parts outside the CDR3, is EPEVTQTPSHQVTQMGQEVILRCVPISNHLYFYWYRQILGQKVEFLVSFYNNEISEKSEIFDDQFSVERPDGSNFTLKIRSTKLEDSAMYFCASSGTGTDQPQHFGDGTRLSIL.

This clone was detected once. The chain links TRBV7-9 to TRBJ2-1, with a tentative D call TRBD2 (5 bases). The CDR3 has 13 amino acids. Trimming cost V 8 bases and J 5 bases, with 13 bases left between them. Germline V CDR1 and CDR2: SEHNR, FQNEAQ (reference sequence). CDR3: CASSAGRDNEQFF. CDR3 DNA sequence: TGTGCCAGCTCAGCTGGGCGGGACAATGAGCAGTTCTTC.

The rearrangement joins TRBV27 to TRBJ2-5, with D perhaps matching TRBD2 (5 bases). Trimming left V 0 bases short and J 4 bases short, with 9 bases between. Germline V gene sequence: CDR1 MNHEY, CDR2 SMNVEV (reference sequence). The length of the CDR3 is 14 residues. The CDR3 spells CASSLSATRETQYF. The CDR3 DNA is TGTGCCAGCAGTTTATCAGCTACTAGAGAGACCCAGTACTTC.